These 8 T cell receptor beta chains were all obtained from the same sample, sequenced in a study of cytomegalovirus exposure and HLA in healthy donors. The PCR employed 60 Vbeta primers together with 13 Jbeta primers. Clones were sequenced by immunoSEQ multiplex PCR, and TCRdb holds only the in-frame ones, with some missing. In the table there are 270,000 or so clones, around nine tenths of which are singletons. Input material: PBMCs. These receptors were taken from a girl aged 2-10 years in good health and CMV-seronegative.

V is TRBV6-1 and J is TRBJ2-3, with D tentatively TRBD1 (5 bases). The V gene lost 2 bases and the J gene lost 3 bases, with 12 bases spanning the gap. Germline V gives CDR1 MNHNS, CDR2 SASEGT. This CDR3 has 15 residues. The CDR3 region is CASSERGGLTDTQYF. In DNA form, the CDR3 reads TGTGCCAGCAGTGAAAGGGGTGGGTTAACAGATACGCAGTATTTT.

The V and J genes are TRBV5-1 and TRBJ2-5; 10 nucleotides line up with TRBD1. The CDR3 spans 15 residues. In germline, CDR1 is SGHRS, CDR2 YFSETQ. V lost 0 bases, J lost 5 bases, and 4 bases stayed unmatched. CDR3: CASSLEDRGRETQYF. The CDR3 bases are TGCGCCAGCAGCTTGGAGGACAGGGGGAGGGAGACCCAGTACTTC. The full variable domain, completed using reference TRBV5-1 and TRBJ2-5, is KAGVTQTPRYLIKTRGQQVTLSCSPISGHRSVSWYQQTPGQGLQFLFEYFSETQRNKGNFPGRFSGRQFSNSRSEMNVSTLELGDSALYLCASSLEDRGRETQYFGPGTRLLVL.

This rearrangement joins TRBV5-6 to TRBJ1-2; 9 positions match TRBD1. V was pared by 0 bases and J by 1 base, with 7 bases of the junction left unmatched. The CDR3 is 17 amino acids. The germline CDR1 and CDR2 sequences are SGHDT and YYEEEE. CDR3 residues: CASSLGTGARLNYGYTF. The DNA for the CDR3 is TGTGCCAGCAGCTTGGGGACAGGGGCGCGACTTAACTATGGCTACACCTTC.

The chain carries TRBV7-9 and TRBJ1-4; the match to TRBD1 covers 7 bases. V lost 5 bases, J lost 5 bases, and 5 bases stayed unmatched. The CDR3 has 14 amino acids. CDR1 and CDR2 (germline): SEHNR, FQNEAQ (reference sequence). The CDR3 nucleotides are TGTGCCAGCAGCGACAGGGTCCAAAATGAAAAACTGTTTTTT. Translated: CASSDRVQNEKLFF.

The CDR3 loop is CASSYGGWVSTEAFF. CDR3 coding DNA: TGTGCCAGCAGTTACGGGGGGTGGGTAAGCACTGAAGCTTTCTTT. The V and J genes are TRBV6-6 and TRBJ1-1; D might be TRBD1 (5 bases). The ends were cut back, 2 bases at V and 4 bases at J, with 14 bases in the middle. Germline CDR1 is MNHNY and CDR2 is SVGAGI (reference sequence). The CDR3 loop spans 15 amino acids.

J is TRBJ2-5 and V is TRBV7-8, with 10 bases that match TRBD2. V shed 4 bases and J 4 bases; nucleotides not matched to a gene: 9. In germline, CDR1 is SGHVS, CDR2 FQNEAQ. The CDR3 sequence is 16 residues long. The CDR3 region is CASSSLSGGARETQYF. Here the CDR3 DNA reads TGTGCCAGCAGCTCCTTGAGCGGGGGGGCCCGAGAGACCCAGTACTTC.

V usage is TRBV12-5 and J usage is TRBJ1-4, with TRBD1 matching over 11 bases. The CDR3 loop spans 14 amino acids. V was clipped by 5 bases and J by 8 bases; unmatched bases: 4. Germline CDR1 and CDR2: LGHNT and FRNRAP. The CDR3 coding sequence is TGTGCTAGTGGTGGGACAGGGGGAACGGAAAAACTGTTTTTT. Amino acid sequence: CASGGTGGTEKLFF.

This clone was detected a few times. The gene calls are TRBV5-6 and TRBJ1-5, with D unresolved. Germline CDR1 and CDR2: SGHDT and YYEEEE. Deletions cut 6 bases from V and 0 bases from J, with 10 bases between. The CDR3 sequence is 14 residues long. CDR3 bases: TGTGCCAGCACCTCTATTAATAGCAATCAGCCCCAGCATTTT. This codes for CASTSINSNQPQHF.